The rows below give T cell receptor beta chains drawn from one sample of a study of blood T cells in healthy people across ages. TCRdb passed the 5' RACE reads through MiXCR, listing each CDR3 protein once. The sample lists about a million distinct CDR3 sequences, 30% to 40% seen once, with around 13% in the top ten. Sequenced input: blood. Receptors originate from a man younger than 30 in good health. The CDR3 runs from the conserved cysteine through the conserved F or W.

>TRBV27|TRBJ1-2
CASSLFYRVHNYGYTF
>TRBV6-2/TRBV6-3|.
CASSYRTTGPTSEQYF
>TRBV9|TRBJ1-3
CASSAGTGDGNTIYF
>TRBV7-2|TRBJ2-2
CAGSLAGVGTGELFF
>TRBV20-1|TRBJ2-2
CSARDRDRAMVAGELFF
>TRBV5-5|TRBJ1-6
CASSPTGIDTNSPLHF
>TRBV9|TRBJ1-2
CASSAEDRVLGYTF
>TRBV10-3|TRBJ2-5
CAISANLGTGGWEQYF
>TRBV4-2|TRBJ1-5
CASSQVGGVDNQPQHF
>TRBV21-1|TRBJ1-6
CASSKVVPYNANSPLHF
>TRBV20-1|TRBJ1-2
CSARGTMGYTF
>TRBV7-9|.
CAAALVPSYNEQYF
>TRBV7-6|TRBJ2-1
CASSLEAWWDEQFF
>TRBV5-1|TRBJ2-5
CASSLVQDTSWYF
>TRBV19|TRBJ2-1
CASSMTSGSYNEQFF
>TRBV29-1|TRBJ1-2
CSVFDRAYTF
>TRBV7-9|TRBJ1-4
CASSHLGDREGKLFF
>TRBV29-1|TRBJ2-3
CSAESQGTDTQYF
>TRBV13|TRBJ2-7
CASSDSTSANEQYF
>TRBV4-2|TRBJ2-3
CASSHPQGTDTQYF
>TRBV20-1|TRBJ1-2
CSARRGTEHYGYTF
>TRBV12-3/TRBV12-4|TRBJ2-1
CASSPRDWENEQFF
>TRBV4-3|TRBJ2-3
CAGSHNSPGRSRLPGTDTQYF
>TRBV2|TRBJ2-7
CASSDRRQYF
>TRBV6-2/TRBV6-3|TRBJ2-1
CASSDGGGTEQFF
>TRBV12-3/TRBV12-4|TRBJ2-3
CASSRTGDGTDTQYF
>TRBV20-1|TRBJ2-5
CSASPATETQYF
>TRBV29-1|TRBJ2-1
CSVLAVYNEQFF
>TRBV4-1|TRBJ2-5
CASSQPGTEETQYF
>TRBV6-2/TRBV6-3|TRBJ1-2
CASSYSRLPLTGENYGYTF
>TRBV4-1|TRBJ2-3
CASSQRTSGITGDTQYF